The rows below give T cell receptor beta chains drawn from one sample of a study of cytomegalovirus exposure and HLA in healthy donors. Assay used: immunoSEQ multiplex PCR; TCRdb lists only in-frame clones, some missing. The sample's table shows fewer than 85,000 clones. The sample consisted of PBMCs. The receptor set was obtained from a female donor in good health and CMV-seropositive. Both conserved end residues are part of each CDR3. The D gene is left open where the match is weak.

j_call: TRBJ1-1; v_call: TRBV7-9; d_call: -; cdr3_nt: TGTGCCAGCACCGAGGGACACCCGAACACTGAAGCTTTCTTT; cdr3_aa: CASTEGHPNTEAFF
j_call: TRBJ1-1; v_call: TRBV6-5; d_call: -; cdr3_nt: TGTGCCAGCAGTCCTTGGACACCGAACACTGAAGCTTTCTTT; cdr3_aa: CASSPWTPNTEAFF
j_call: TRBJ1-5; v_call: TRBV6-5; d_call: TRBD1; cdr3_nt: TGTGCCAGCAGCAGGACAGGTATTAGCAATCAGCCCCAGCATTTT; cdr3_aa: CASSRTGISNQPQHF
j_call: TRBJ2-7; v_call: TRBV4-1; d_call: TRBD1; cdr3_nt: TGCGCCAGCAGCCTGAGGTTTTCCCCAGGGGGCCTCAACGAGCAGTACTTC; cdr3_aa: CASSLRFSPGGLNEQYF
j_call: TRBJ2-7; v_call: TRBV27; d_call: TRBD1; cdr3_nt: TGTGCCAGCAGTCGATATAGGACAGGGGGCGGGTACGAGCAGTACTTC; cdr3_aa: CASSRYRTGGGYEQYF
j_call: TRBJ1-1; v_call: TRBV7-9; d_call: TRBD1; cdr3_nt: TGTGCCAGCATGCACCGGGACAGGGTCCTGCACACTGAAGCTTTCTTT; cdr3_aa: CASMHRDRVLHTEAFF
j_call: TRBJ2-5; v_call: TRBV27; d_call: TRBD2; cdr3_nt: TGTGCCAGCAGTTTGGCGGGGGGAATTACGGGAGAGACCCAGTACTTC; cdr3_aa: CASSLAGGITGETQYF
j_call: TRBJ1-5; v_call: TRBV18; d_call: -; cdr3_nt: TGTGCCAGCTCACCCGACAGTGGGCAGCCCCAGCATTTT; cdr3_aa: CASSPDSGQPQHF
j_call: TRBJ1-6; v_call: TRBV4-1; d_call: -; cdr3_nt: TGCGCCAGCAGCCACCTCCTTCGGGGGGGGACACATAATTCACCCCTCCACTTT; cdr3_aa: CASSHLLRGGTHNSPLHF
j_call: TRBJ2-3; v_call: TRBV9; d_call: TRBD2; cdr3_nt: TGTGCCAGCAGCGCAGGACTAGCGGGCACTAGCACAGATACGCAGTATTTT; cdr3_aa: CASSAGLAGTSTDTQYF
j_call: TRBJ2-4; v_call: TRBV28; d_call: -; cdr3_nt: TGTGCCAGCAGTCCGATACAGCTAGCCAAAAACATTCAGTACTTC; cdr3_aa: CASSPIQLAKNIQYF
j_call: TRBJ2-7; v_call: TRBV10-1; d_call: -; cdr3_nt: TGCGCCAGCAGGGCAGGGTCCCCTTACGAGCAGTACTTC; cdr3_aa: CASRAGSPYEQYF
j_call: TRBJ2-2; v_call: TRBV5-1; d_call: TRBD1; cdr3_nt: TGCGCCAGCAGGTCACGCCCGGGACAGGGAACCGGGGAGCTGTTTTTT; cdr3_aa: CASRSRPGQGTGELFF
j_call: TRBJ2-7; v_call: TRBV7-9; d_call: TRBD1; cdr3_nt: TGTGCCAGCAGCTTAGAGGGGGCTGGGTTGGTGCAGTACTTC; cdr3_aa: CASSLEGAGLVQYF
j_call: TRBJ2-7; v_call: TRBV2; d_call: TRBD2; cdr3_nt: TGTGCCAGCAGTCAGGGCCCGGGGGGCTACGAGCAGTACTTC; cdr3_aa: CASSQGPGGYEQYF
j_call: TRBJ1-2; v_call: TRBV19; d_call: -; cdr3_nt: TGTGCCAGTAGTACATTAAGAGGGGAGGACTATGGCTACACCTTC; cdr3_aa: CASSTLRGEDYGYTF
j_call: TRBJ1-1; v_call: TRBV5-8; d_call: TRBD1; cdr3_nt: TGTGCCAGCAGCGGGCGGACAGGGTGGGACACTGAAGCTTTCTTT; cdr3_aa: CASSGRTGWDTEAFF
j_call: TRBJ2-3; v_call: TRBV4-1; d_call: -; cdr3_nt: TGCGCCAGCAGTTCTAGGACAATCACAGATACGCAGTATTTT; cdr3_aa: CASSSRTITDTQYF
j_call: TRBJ2-3; v_call: TRBV11-1; d_call: TRBD2; cdr3_nt: TGTGCCAGCAGCTTGGAGCGGGGGGGCCGTTATACGCAGTATTTT; cdr3_aa: CASSLERGGRYTQYF
j_call: TRBJ2-7; v_call: TRBV29-1; d_call: -; cdr3_nt: TGCAGCGTGACCACGCCACAGCTTTTGAACGAGCAGTACTTC; cdr3_aa: CSVTTPQLLNEQYF
j_call: TRBJ2-1; v_call: TRBV6-5; d_call: TRBD2; cdr3_nt: TGTGCCAGCAGACCGGGGGGGCATAACAATGAGCAGTTCTTC; cdr3_aa: CASRPGGHNNEQFF
j_call: TRBJ2-1; v_call: TRBV19; d_call: TRBD1; cdr3_nt: TGTGCCAGTAGTTCCCTGACAGGGGCCTCCGACAATGAGCAGTTCTTC; cdr3_aa: CASSSLTGASDNEQFF
j_call: TRBJ2-3; v_call: TRBV27; d_call: -; cdr3_nt: TGTGCCAGCAGTGTCATACCCACAGGGAAAGATACGCAGTATTTT; cdr3_aa: CASSVIPTGKDTQYF
j_call: TRBJ2-2; v_call: TRBV5-5; d_call: -; cdr3_nt: TGTGCCAGCAGCTTGTATGTCGGAGACACCGGGGAGCTGTTTTTT; cdr3_aa: CASSLYVGDTGELFF
j_call: TRBJ2-2; v_call: TRBV5-5; d_call: -; cdr3_nt: TGTGCCAGCAGCTTGGACATGAATCGGGGGTTCACCGGGGAGCTGTTTTTT; cdr3_aa: CASSLDMNRGFTGELFF
j_call: TRBJ2-7; v_call: TRBV9; d_call: -; cdr3_nt: TGTGCCAGCAGCGCCCGGGTGGGTACCTACGAGCAGTACTTC; cdr3_aa: CASSARVGTYEQYF
j_call: TRBJ2-1; v_call: TRBV10-1; d_call: -; cdr3_nt: TGCGCCAGCAGTGAAAAAGGGGCGGATGAGCAGTTCTTC; cdr3_aa: CASSEKGADEQFF
j_call: TRBJ1-1; v_call: TRBV18; d_call: -; cdr3_nt: TGTGCCAGCTCACGTAGACAGGAGAAAAAGAACACTGAAGCTTTCTTT; cdr3_aa: CASSRRQEKKNTEAFF
j_call: TRBJ2-1; v_call: TRBV7-9; d_call: TRBD1; cdr3_nt: TGTGCCAGCAGCTTAGATACAGGGGGCTATGAGCAGTTCTTC; cdr3_aa: CASSLDTGGYEQFF
j_call: TRBJ1-2; v_call: TRBV5-6; d_call: TRBD1; cdr3_nt: TGTGCCAGCAGCTTACGCGCCGGGGACAGAAGAACTAACTATGGCTACACCTTC; cdr3_aa: CASSLRAGDRRTNYGYTF
j_call: TRBJ1-1; v_call: TRBV6-5; d_call: -; cdr3_nt: TGTGCCAGCAGTTACATCCAGGGCACTGAAGCTTTCTTT; cdr3_aa: CASSYIQGTEAFF
j_call: TRBJ2-2; v_call: TRBV2; d_call: -; cdr3_nt: TGTGCCAGCAGTGGGACAGCGAACACCGGGGAGCTGTTTTTT; cdr3_aa: CASSGTANTGELFF
j_call: TRBJ2-1; v_call: TRBV4-2; d_call: TRBD2; cdr3_nt: TGTGCCAGCAGCCACACACTAGCGAATGAGCAGTTCTTC; cdr3_aa: CASSHTLANEQFF
j_call: TRBJ2-1; v_call: TRBV7-2; d_call: TRBD2; cdr3_nt: TGTGCCAGCAGCTTTTCCGGGGGGGTGTACAATGAGCAGTTCTTC; cdr3_aa: CASSFSGGVYNEQFF
j_call: TRBJ2-1; v_call: TRBV5-1; d_call: -; cdr3_nt: TGCGCCAGCAGCCCACAGCTACCAGGAAGTGAGCAGTTCTTC; cdr3_aa: CASSPQLPGSEQFF
j_call: TRBJ1-4; v_call: TRBV9; d_call: -; cdr3_nt: TGTGCCAGCAGCGTAGGGGCGGGCCTACTAAAGGAAAAACTGTTTTTT; cdr3_aa: CASSVGAGLLKEKLFF
j_call: TRBJ2-6; v_call: TRBV4-2; d_call: TRBD1; cdr3_nt: TGTGCCAGCAGCCAGAGACAGGGCGGAAGCTCTGGGGCCAACGTCCTGACTTTC; cdr3_aa: CASSQRQGGSSGANVLTF
j_call: TRBJ2-7; v_call: TRBV11-2; d_call: TRBD1; cdr3_nt: TGTGCCAGCAGCTTGGACAGGGGACCCTACGAGCAGTACTTC; cdr3_aa: CASSLDRGPYEQYF
j_call: TRBJ1-1; v_call: TRBV13; d_call: -; cdr3_nt: TGTGCCAGCAGTAGAACAGGGTTATCTGAAGCTTTCTTT; cdr3_aa: CASSRTGLSEAFF
j_call: TRBJ2-7; v_call: TRBV18; d_call: -; cdr3_nt: TGTGCCAGCTCACCGTCCAGTGGGGCGGTCGAGCAGTACTTC; cdr3_aa: CASSPSSGAVEQYF
j_call: TRBJ2-7; v_call: TRBV10-1; d_call: TRBD1; cdr3_nt: TGCGCCAGCAGTCCGGGACAGGGTAGCTCCTACGAGCAGTACTTC; cdr3_aa: CASSPGQGSSYEQYF